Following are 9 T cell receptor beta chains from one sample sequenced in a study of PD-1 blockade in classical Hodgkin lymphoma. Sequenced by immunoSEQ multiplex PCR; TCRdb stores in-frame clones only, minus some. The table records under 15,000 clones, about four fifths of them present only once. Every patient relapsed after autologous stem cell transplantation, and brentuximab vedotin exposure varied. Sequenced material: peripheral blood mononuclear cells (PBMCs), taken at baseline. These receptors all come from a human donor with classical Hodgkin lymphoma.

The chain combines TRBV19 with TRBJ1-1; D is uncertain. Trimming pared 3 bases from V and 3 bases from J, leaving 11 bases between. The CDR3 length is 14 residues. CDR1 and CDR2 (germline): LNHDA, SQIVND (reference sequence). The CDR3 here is CASSIRSRDTEAFF. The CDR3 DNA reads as TGTGCCAGTAGTATTAGGTCTAGGGACACTGAAGCTTTCTTT.

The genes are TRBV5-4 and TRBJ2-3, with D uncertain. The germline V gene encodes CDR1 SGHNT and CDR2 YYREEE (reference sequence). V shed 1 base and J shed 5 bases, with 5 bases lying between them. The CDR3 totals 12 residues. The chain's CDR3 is CASSLWGDTQYF. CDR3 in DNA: TGTGCCAGCAGCTTGTGGGGAGATACGCAGTATTTT.

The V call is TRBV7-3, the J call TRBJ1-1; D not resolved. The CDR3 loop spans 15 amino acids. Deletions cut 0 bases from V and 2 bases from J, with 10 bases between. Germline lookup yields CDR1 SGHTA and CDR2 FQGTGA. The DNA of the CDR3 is TGTGCCAGCAGCTTAACGGGAGGCCTTAACACTGAAGCTTTCTTT. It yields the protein CASSLTGGLNTEAFF.

CDR3 amino acids: CASSLNRYEQYF. The DNA for the CDR3 is TGTGCCAGCAGTTTAAATCGCTACGAGCAGTACTTC. This rearrangement joins TRBV28 to TRBJ2-7; D is ambiguous. The length of the CDR3 is 12 residues. V lost 2 bases and J 3 bases, leaving 5 bases between the germline ends. Germline CDR1 and CDR2: MDHEN and SYDVKM.

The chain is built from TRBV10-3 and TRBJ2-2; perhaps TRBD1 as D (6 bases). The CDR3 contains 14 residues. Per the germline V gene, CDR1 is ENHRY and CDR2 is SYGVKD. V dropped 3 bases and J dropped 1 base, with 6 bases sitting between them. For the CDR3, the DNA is TGTGCCATCAGTGACAGGGGGAACACCGGGGAGCTGTTTTTT. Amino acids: CAISDRGNTGELFF.

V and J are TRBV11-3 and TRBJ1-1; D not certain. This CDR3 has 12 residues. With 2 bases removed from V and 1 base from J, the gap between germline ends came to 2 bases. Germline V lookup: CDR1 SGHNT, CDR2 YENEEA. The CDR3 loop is CASSLQNTEAFF. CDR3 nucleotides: TGTGCCAGCAGCTTACAGAACACTGAAGCTTTCTTT. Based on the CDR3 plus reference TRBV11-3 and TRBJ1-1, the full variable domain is EAGVVQSPRYKIIEKKQPVAFWCNPISGHNTLYWYLQNLGQGPELLIRYENEEAVDDSQLPKDRFSAERLKGVDSTLKIQPAELGDSAVYLCASSLQNTEAFFGQGTRLTVV.

The CDR3 region has the DNA TGCGCCAGCAGCTTGGGTGGGACTAGCGCCTTTAAGGAGCAGTACTTC. This translates into CASSLGGTSAFKEQYF. This rearrangement joins TRBV5-1 to TRBJ2-7, with 10 bases aligning to TRBD2. Per the germline V gene, CDR1 is SGHRS and CDR2 is YFSETQ. Trimming at V came to 0 bases and at J to 7 bases, leaving 10 bases not matched to a gene. This CDR3 contains 16 residues.

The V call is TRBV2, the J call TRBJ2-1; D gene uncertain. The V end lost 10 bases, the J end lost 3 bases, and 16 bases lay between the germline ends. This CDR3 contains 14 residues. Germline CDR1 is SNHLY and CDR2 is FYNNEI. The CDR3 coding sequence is TGTGCCACCCAGGCAGGACGCAACTACAATGAGCAGTTCTTC. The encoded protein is CATQAGRNYNEQFF.

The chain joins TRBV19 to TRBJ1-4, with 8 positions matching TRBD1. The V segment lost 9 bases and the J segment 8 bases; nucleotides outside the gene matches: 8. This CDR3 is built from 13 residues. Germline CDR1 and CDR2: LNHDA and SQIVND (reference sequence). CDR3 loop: CASRGQGTEKLFF. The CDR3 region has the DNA TGTGCCAGCCGTGGACAGGGCACCGAAAAACTGTTTTTT.